The rows below give T cell receptor beta chains drawn from one sample of a study of T cell responses to AZD1222 COVID-19 vaccine. Libraries were prepared by immunoSEQ multiplex PCR; TCRdb keeps only in-frame clonotypes and omits some of them. The sample lists about 120,000 clones; approximately 92% were seen once. The sample consisted of peripheral blood, taken 28 days after the second dose of the MenACWY control vaccine. The receptors were gathered from an adult who received the MenACWY meningococcal vaccine as a control. CDR3s include the opening cysteine and the closing phenylalanine or tryptophan. Each record gives: V gene, D gene, clone size, J gene, CDR3 protein, CDR3 DNA. The D gene is left open where the match is weak. Size is omitted from some rows. Given values are once, few, many or a class for expanded clones.

TRBV28	TRBD1	NA	TRBJ1-5	CASTRTGWEPQHF	TGTGCCAGCACAAGGACAGGTTGGGAGCCCCAGCATTTT
TRBV19	NA	NA	TRBJ1-6	CASSTRGPRGYSPLHF	TGTGCCAGTAGTACCCGCGGGCCGAGGGGATATTCACCCCTCCACTTT
TRBV28	NA	once	TRBJ1-3	CASSPGGLGGNTIYF	TGTGCCAGCAGTCCCGGGGGGCTCGGTGGAAACACCATATATTTT
TRBV5-5	NA	NA	TRBJ1-6	CASSLAGAGSYNSPLHF	TGTGCCAGCAGCTTGGCCGGAGCAGGATCCTATAATTCACCCCTCCACTTT
TRBV2	NA	NA	TRBJ1-3	CASKNRDGNTIYF	TGTGCCAGCAAAAACAGGGACGGAAACACCATATATTTT
TRBV6-1	NA	NA	TRBJ1-5	CASSEGRGGNQPQHF	TGTGCCAGCAGTGAGGGCAGGGGTGGCAATCAGCCCCAGCATTTT
TRBV18	NA	few	TRBJ2-3	CASSPPEGQPRVPQYF	TGTGCCAGCTCACCACCTGAAGGACAGCCCCGAGTGCCGCAGTATTTT
TRBV7-7	TRBD1	once	TRBJ2-5	CASSLDRGHRETQYF	TGTGCCAGCAGCTTAGACAGGGGGCATCGGGAGACCCAGTACTTC
TRBV19	TRBD2	NA	TRBJ2-1	CASSPSGLAASSYNEQFF	TGTGCCAGTAGTCCCTCCGGACTAGCGGCTAGCTCCTACAATGAGCAGTTCTTC
TRBV4-3	NA	NA	TRBJ1-6	CASSQEAGTISPLHF	TGCGCCAGCAGCCAAGAAGCGGGGACCATTTCACCCCTCCACTTT
TRBV5-1	TRBD1	NA	TRBJ1-1	CASSDRGLDTEAFF	TGCGCCAGCAGCGACAGGGGGTTAGACACTGAAGCTTTCTTT
TRBV7-6	TRBD1	NA	TRBJ1-4	CASSLAGTENEKLFF	TGTGCCAGCAGCTTAGCGGGGACAGAGAATGAAAAACTGTTTTTT
TRBV19	TRBD1	NA	TRBJ1-2	CASSPRGHAGYTF	TGTGCCAGTAGTCCCAGGGGGCACGCTGGCTACACCTTC
TRBV20-1	TRBD2	NA	TRBJ2-2	CSASWTRVGTGELFF	TGCAGTGCTAGTTGGACTAGGGTGGGGACCGGGGAGCTGTTTTTT